The TCR beta chain under discussion was sequenced for a study of blood T cell repertoires in COVID-19. Study overall: Material from acute and convalescent COVID-19 was sourced from the United States, Italy and Spain. PBMCs, B-cell-depleted T cells, or T cells were the source of the cDNA or gDNA that made up the material.

The CDR3 has 15 amino acids. Germline V gives CDR1 LNHNV, CDR2 YYDKDF (reference sequence). Trimming pared 1 base from V and 6 bases from J, leaving 13 bases between. In the source study's methods: Using reference gene primer amplification, nucleated cell counts were estimated. TCRdb's copy holds only in-frame clones and misses some; the assay was immunoSEQ multiplex PCR. The V and J calls and clone size are taken from that table; D and trimming were inferred from the DNA. The top ten clones hold roughly 7.9% of a sample with about 120,000 clones, 82% of them seen once. Sequences were obtained from peripheral blood. The chain is built from TRBV15 and TRBJ2-1; D might be TRBD2 (6 bases). This clonotype originated in a man aged 65-85 years with acute or convalescent COVID-19. Here the CDR3 DNA reads TGTGCCACCAGCAGAGTTAGCGGAATAACCAATGAGCAGTTCTTC. It is translated as CATSRVSGITNEQFF.